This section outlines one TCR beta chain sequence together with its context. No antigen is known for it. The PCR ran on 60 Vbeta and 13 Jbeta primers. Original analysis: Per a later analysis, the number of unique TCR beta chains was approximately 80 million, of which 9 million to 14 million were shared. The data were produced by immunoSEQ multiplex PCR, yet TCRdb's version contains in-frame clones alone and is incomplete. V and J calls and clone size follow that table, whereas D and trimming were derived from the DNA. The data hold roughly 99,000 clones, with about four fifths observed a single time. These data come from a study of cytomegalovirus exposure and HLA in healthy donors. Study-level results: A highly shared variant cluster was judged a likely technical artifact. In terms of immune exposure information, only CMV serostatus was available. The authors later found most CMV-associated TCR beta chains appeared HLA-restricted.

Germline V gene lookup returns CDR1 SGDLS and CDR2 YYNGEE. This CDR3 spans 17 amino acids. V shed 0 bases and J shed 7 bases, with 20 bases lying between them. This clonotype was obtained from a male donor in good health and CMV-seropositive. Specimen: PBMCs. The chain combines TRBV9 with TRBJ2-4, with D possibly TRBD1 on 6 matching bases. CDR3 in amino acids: CASSVEPLQGGGNIQYF. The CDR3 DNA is TGTGCCAGCAGCGTAGAACCCCTACAGGGCGGTGGTAACATTCAGTACTTC. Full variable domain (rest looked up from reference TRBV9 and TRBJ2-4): DSGVTQTPKHLITATGQRVTLRCSPRSGDLSVYWYQQSLDQGLQFLIQYYNGEERAKGNILERFSAQQFPDLHSELNLSSLELGDSALYFCASSVEPLQGGGNIQYFGAGTRLSVL.